This T cell receptor (beta chain) was sequenced in a study of blood T cell repertoires in COVID-19. This clone was picked up a small number of times. The J segment lost 10 bases and the V segment lost 6 bases, leaving 10 bases of the junction unmatched. This CDR3 is 14 amino acids long. Germline lookup yields CDR1 SGHTA and CDR2 FQGTGA. Only in-frame clones appear in the TCRdb table, and some are missing; sequencing was by immunoSEQ multiplex PCR. This sample has hundreds of thousands of clones, with around 85% found just once. This rearrangement joins TRBV7-3 to TRBJ2-1; 9 nucleotides line up with TRBD2. The clonotype comes from a man aged 45-65 years with COVID-19, enrolled during active disease. Sequencing was done on a sample of peripheral blood. CDR3 protein: CASSLSGGYSEQFF. The CDR3 bases are TGTGCCAGCAGTCTCAGCGGGGGGTACAGCGAGCAGTTCTTC.